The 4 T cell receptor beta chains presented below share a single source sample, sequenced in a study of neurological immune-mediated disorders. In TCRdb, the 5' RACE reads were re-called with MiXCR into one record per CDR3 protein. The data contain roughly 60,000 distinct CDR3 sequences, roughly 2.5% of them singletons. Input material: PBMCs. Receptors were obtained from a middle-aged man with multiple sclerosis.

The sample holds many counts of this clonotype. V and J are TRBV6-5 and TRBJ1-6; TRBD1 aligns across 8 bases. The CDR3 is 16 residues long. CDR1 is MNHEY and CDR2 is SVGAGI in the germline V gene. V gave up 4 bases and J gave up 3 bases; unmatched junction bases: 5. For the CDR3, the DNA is TGTGCCAGCAGTTCCTCGGACAGGGTCTATAATTCACCCCTCCACTTT. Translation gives CASSSSDRVYNSPLHF.

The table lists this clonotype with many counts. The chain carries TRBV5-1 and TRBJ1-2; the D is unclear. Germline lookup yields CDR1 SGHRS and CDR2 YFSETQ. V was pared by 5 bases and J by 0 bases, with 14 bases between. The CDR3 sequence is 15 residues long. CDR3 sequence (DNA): TGCGCCAGCAGGGAGACTTTCGGCACTAACTATGGCTACACCTTC. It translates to CASRETFGTNYGYTF.

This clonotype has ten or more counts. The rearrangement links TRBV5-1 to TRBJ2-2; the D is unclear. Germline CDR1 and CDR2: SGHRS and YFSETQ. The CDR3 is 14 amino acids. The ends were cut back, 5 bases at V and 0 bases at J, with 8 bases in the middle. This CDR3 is CASRDGANTGELFF. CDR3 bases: TGCGCCAGCAGGGACGGCGCGAACACCGGGGAGCTGTTTTTT.

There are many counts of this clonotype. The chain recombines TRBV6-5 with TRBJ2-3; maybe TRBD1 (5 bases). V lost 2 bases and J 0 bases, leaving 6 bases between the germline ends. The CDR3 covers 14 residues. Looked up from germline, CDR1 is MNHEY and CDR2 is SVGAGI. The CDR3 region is CASSYGASTDTQYF. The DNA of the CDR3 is TGTGCCAGCAGTTACGGGGCTAGCACAGATACGCAGTATTTT.